This T cell receptor (beta chain) derives from a study of post-analysis software for immune sequencing data. Study information: Patients with relapsing-remitting, secondary progressive and progressive-relapsing multiple sclerosis courses were all represented.

This clonotype was observed a single time. The antigen is undetermined. General study results and limits: By F measure, samples from a shared preparation batch strongly co-clustered. Compared with controls, patients showed significantly lower normalized Chao1 diversity.

Incorporated into the TCR beta cDNA libraries were unique molecular identifiers, which served to reduce PCR and sequencing biases. TCRdb re-called the PCR reads through MiXCR, storing one row per CDR3 protein. Here the sample spans roughly 600,000 distinct CDR3 sequences, roughly 40% being singletons. The sample was blood. The sequence was obtained from a girl between 5 and 17 years old with multiple sclerosis.

The CDR3 region is CASISMRRDHNEQFF. The CDR3, as DNA: TGTGCCAGCATCAGTATGAGACGGGACCACAATGAGCAGTTCTTC. This rearrangement joins TRBV12-3 or TRBV12-4 to TRBJ2-1, with D tentatively TRBD1 or TRBD2 (5 bases each). The V end lost 7 bases, the J end lost 5 bases, and 18 bases lay between the germline ends. CDR3 length: 15 amino acids.